These 4 T cell receptor beta chains came from one sample sequenced in a study of blood T cell repertoires in COVID-19. Here immunoSEQ multiplex PCR was the method, and the copy in TCRdb shows in-frame clones only, minus some. The sample yields a few hundred thousand clones, about nine tenths seen once. The sequencing input was PBMCs or T cells enriched from blood (not recorded which). The source is a woman between 40 and 55 years old who had been exposed to COVID-19.

This chain links TRBV6-5 with TRBJ1-2; D possibly corresponds to TRBD1 (6 bases). CDR1 is MNHEY, CDR2 SVGAGI, per germline. This CDR3 has 14 amino acids. V gave up 5 bases and J gave up 0 bases, with 10 bases separating them. The CDR3 DNA follows: TGTGCCAGCAGTCGGACAGCCTCTAACTATGGCTACACCTTC. Translation: CASSRTASNYGYTF.

The chain carries TRBV6-6 and TRBJ2-7; 8 bases map to TRBD1. Trimming at V came to 0 bases and at J to 1 base, leaving 2 bases not matched to a gene. Germline-derived CDR1 and CDR2 are MNHNY and SVGAGI (reference sequence). The CDR3 length is 15 residues. The CDR3 protein is CASSYSGTGSYEQYF. The CDR3, as DNA: TGTGCCAGCAGTTACTCCGGGACAGGTTCCTACGAGCAGTACTTC.

The genes are TRBV5-1 and TRBJ1-4; D remains ambiguous. Germline CDR1 and CDR2: SGHRS and YFSETQ. The V end lost 1 base, the J end lost 5 bases, and 12 bases lay between the germline ends. CDR3 length equals 15 residues. The CDR3 DNA reads TGCGCCAGCAGCTTGTTGGGCAGCCCGAATGAAAAACTGTTTTTT. As protein: CASSLLGSPNEKLFF.

In its sample, this clone was seen a few times. This sequence joins TRBV12-2 and TRBJ2-2; the D call of TRBD1 is as the table states it, not checked on the DNA. TRBV12-2 is flagged as a pseudogene. This CDR3 contains 18 residues. CDR3 loop: CASRVYTRDRGQPGELFF. CDR3 sequence (DNA): TGTGCAAGTCGAGTATATACCCGGGACAGGGGGCAACCCGGGGAGCTGTTTTTT.